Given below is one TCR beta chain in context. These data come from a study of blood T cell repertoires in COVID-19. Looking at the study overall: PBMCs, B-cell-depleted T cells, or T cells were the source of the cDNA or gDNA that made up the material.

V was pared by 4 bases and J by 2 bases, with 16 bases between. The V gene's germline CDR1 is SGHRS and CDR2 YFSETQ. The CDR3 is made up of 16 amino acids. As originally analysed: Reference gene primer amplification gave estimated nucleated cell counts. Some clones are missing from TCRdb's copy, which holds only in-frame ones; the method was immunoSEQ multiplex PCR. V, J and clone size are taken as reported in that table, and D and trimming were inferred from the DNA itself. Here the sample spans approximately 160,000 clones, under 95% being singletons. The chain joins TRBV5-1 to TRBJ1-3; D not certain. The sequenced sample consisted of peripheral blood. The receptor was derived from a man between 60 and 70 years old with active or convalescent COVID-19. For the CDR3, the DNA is TGCGCCAGCAGCCCCGGACTTGACCGTGCTGGAAACACCATATATTTT. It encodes CASSPGLDRAGNTIYF.